This T cell receptor beta chain was observed in a study of T cell repertoires in cytomegalovirus infection. TCRdb processed the reads anew with MiXCR; each CDR3 protein has one entry. The table records fewer than 950,000 distinct CDR3 sequences, about 31% of them present only once. V lost 0 bases and J 5 bases, leaving 11 bases between the germline ends. The CDR3 runs 15 residues. Germline V gene sequence: CDR1 MGHRA, CDR2 YSYEKL. Comment on this clonotype: What it binds is unknown.

The sample was cultured CD8+ T cells from PBMCs, taken from culture after CMV antigen stimulation. The chain uses TRBV4-1 and TRBJ2-1, with a weak D call TRBD2 (5 bases). The sequence was collected from a human donor in good health (CMV status not recorded). Some clones in this sample may be carry-over from other donors' samples. CDR3: CASSQELASNNEQFF. CDR3 DNA sequence: TGCGCCAGCAGCCAAGAGCTAGCCAGTAACAATGAGCAGTTCTTC.